A selection of T cell receptor beta chains follows, all from one sample in a study of T cell responses to AZD1222 COVID-19 vaccine. Only in-frame clones appear in the TCRdb table, and some are missing; sequencing was by immunoSEQ multiplex PCR. The table records 90,000 to 150,000 clones, roughly 89% of them present only once. The sample here was peripheral blood, taken on day 0 of AZD1222 vaccination. Receptor source: an adult in good health. Each CDR3 is given with its conserved first and last residue. A D gene is named only where the DNA matches it firmly. Where a row states a size, it is once, few, many or the class of an expanded clone; other rows omit it.

V gene	clone size	D gene	J gene	CDR3 protein	CDR3 DNA
TRBV6-2/TRBV6-3	NA	NA	TRBJ2-7	CASSYFSGRYEQYF	TGTGCCAGCAGTTACTTCTCGGGACGCTACGAGCAGTACTTC
TRBV28	NA	NA	TRBJ1-2	CASSSMGRGGYTF	TGTGCCAGCAGTTCTATGGGGCGCGGTGGCTACACCTTC
TRBV5-1	NA	NA	TRBJ2-3	CASSPTRPSTDTQYF	TGCGCCAGCAGCCCAACAAGACCTAGCACAGATACGCAGTATTTT
TRBV3-1/TRBV3-2	NA	TRBD1	TRBJ1-4	CASSQVQGSSEKLFF	TGTGCCAGCAGCCAAGTACAGGGGTCCTCTGAAAAACTGTTTTTT
TRBV19	NA	NA	TRBJ1-1	CASRQTSIRSLQPPEAFF	TGTGCCAGTAGGCAGACAAGTATCCGGTCACTTCAACCGCCCGAAGCTTTCTTT
TRBV5-1	NA	TRBD1	TRBJ1-2	CASSLVSGRGNYGYTF	TGCGCCAGCAGCTTGGTTTCTGGCAGGGGGAACTATGGCTACACCTTC
TRBV27	NA	NA	TRBJ2-4	CASRPLSIAKNIQYF	TGTGCCAGCAGGCCTTTATCCATAGCCAAAAACATTCAGTACTTC
TRBV5-6	NA	TRBD1	TRBJ1-3	CASSLQGAGNTIYF	TGTGCCAGCAGCTTACAGGGGGCTGGAAACACCATATATTTT
TRBV9	NA	TRBD2	TRBJ2-3	CASSVDTSGRAFTDTQYF	TGTGCCAGCAGCGTAGACACTAGCGGGAGGGCATTTACAGATACGCAGTATTTT
TRBV30	NA	NA	TRBJ1-2	CAWSGTYGYTF	TGTGCCTGGAGTGGGACATATGGCTACACCTTC
TRBV29-1	NA	NA	TRBJ2-5	CSVERDQVLETQYF	TGCAGCGTTGAACGGGACCAAGTTCTGGAGACCCAGTACTTC
TRBV7-8	NA	NA	TRBJ2-2	CASRRGIGADPGELFF	TGTGCCAGCAGACGAGGAATCGGGGCGGACCCCGGGGAGCTGTTTTTT
TRBV6-2/TRBV6-3	once	NA	TRBJ1-2	CASSTSFGADSAAGKGYTF	TGTGCCAGCAGTACTTCATTTGGGGCAGACAGCGCTGCGGGGAAGGGCTACACCTTC
TRBV6-5	NA	TRBD1	TRBJ1-5	CASSSRTGNQPQHF	TGTGCCAGCAGTTCCCGGACAGGGAATCAGCCCCAGCATTTT
TRBV3-1/TRBV3-2	NA	NA	TRBJ2-7	CASSFNRKFYEQYF	TGTGCCAGCAGTTTCAATCGGAAATTCTACGAGCAGTACTTC
TRBV27	NA	TRBD1	TRBJ2-7	CASSLRDSAEQYF	TGTGCCAGCAGTTTACGGGACAGCGCCGAGCAGTACTTC
TRBV18	NA	NA	TRBJ1-1	CASSPPVLGGTEAFF	TGTGCCAGCTCACCACCTGTCCTAGGGGGGACTGAAGCTTTCTTT
TRBV19	NA	TRBD2	TRBJ2-4	CASSTGLAGGLAKNIQYF	TGTGCCAGTAGTACGGGACTAGCGGGAGGGCTGGCCAAAAACATTCAGTACTTC
TRBV2	NA	TRBD1	TRBJ2-7	CASTRQGALYEQYF	TGTGCCAGCACCCGACAGGGGGCGCTCTACGAGCAGTACTTC
TRBV2	few	NA	TRBJ1-6	CASSRGLNSPLHF	TGTGCCAGCAGCCGGGGCCTTAATTCACCCCTCCACTTT
TRBV2	NA	NA	TRBJ2-3	CASGTSTDTQYF	TGTGCCAGCGGGACTAGCACAGATACGCAGTATTTT
TRBV2	NA	NA	TRBJ1-5	CASSEGRPEGNQPQHF	TGTGCCAGCAGTGAAGGGCGACCGGAGGGCAATCAGCCCCAGCATTTT
TRBV5-1	once	TRBD1	TRBJ1-2	CASSVLLTGGDGYTF	TGCGCCAGCAGCGTTCTTTTGACAGGGGGAGATGGCTACACCTTC
TRBV7-2	NA	NA	TRBJ1-2	CASSHRQERSNYGYTF	TGTGCCAGCAGCCATAGACAGGAACGCTCTAACTATGGCTACACCTTC
TRBV5-1	NA	NA	TRBJ2-1	CASSLRAGNEQFF	TGCGCCAGCAGCTTGCGGGCGGGAAATGAGCAGTTCTTC
TRBV29-1	NA	TRBD2	TRBJ2-7	CSVEGGRAYEQYF	TGCAGCGTTGAGGGCGGGAGGGCTTACGAGCAGTACTTC
TRBV4-3	NA	NA	TRBJ2-5	CASSQGATSLETQYF	TGCGCCAGCAGCCAAGGCGCCACATCACTAGAGACCCAGTACTTC
TRBV4-3	once	NA	TRBJ1-3	CASSQGLVNTIYF	TGCGCCAGCAGCCAAGGATTAGTAAACACCATATATTTT
TRBV10-2	NA	NA	TRBJ2-7	CASSDTSVLSYEQYF	TGCGCCAGCAGTGATACGTCCGTCCTCTCCTACGAGCAGTACTTC
TRBV7-3	few	NA	TRBJ1-1	CASSLTSYTEAFF	TGTGCCAGCAGCTTAACAAGCTACACTGAAGCTTTCTTT
TRBV5-4	NA	TRBD1	TRBJ2-5	CASSADREETQYF	TGTGCCAGCAGCGCCGACAGGGAAGAGACCCAGTACTTC
TRBV5-1	NA	NA	TRBJ2-3	CASSYTGRADTQYF	TGCGCCAGCAGCTACACAGGGAGGGCAGATACGCAGTATTTT
TRBV5-4	NA	NA	TRBJ1-1	CASSPLGGTEAFF	TGTGCCAGCAGCCCGCTGGGAGGGACTGAAGCTTTCTTT
TRBV7-8	once	NA	TRBJ1-5	CASTLGGGSNQPQHF	TGTGCCAGCACCTTGGGGGGGGGTAGCAATCAGCCCCAGCATTTT
TRBV28	NA	TRBD2	TRBJ2-1	CASSLLGTSGSFNEQFF	TGTGCCAGCAGTTTACTCGGGACTAGCGGGAGTTTTAATGAGCAGTTCTTC
TRBV3-1/TRBV3-2	NA	TRBD2	TRBJ2-7	CASSPLAVFPHEQYF	TGTGCCAGCAGCCCACTAGCGGTCTTCCCCCACGAGCAGTACTTC
TRBV5-4	NA	TRBD1	TRBJ2-3	CASSFLTGADTQYF	TGTGCCAGCAGCTTTTTGACAGGGGCAGATACGCAGTATTTT
TRBV7-8	NA	TRBD1	TRBJ1-2	CASSLARQGGDGYTF	TGTGCCAGCAGCTTAGCAAGACAGGGGGGTGATGGCTACACCTTC
TRBV28	NA	NA	TRBJ2-2	CAGGTNTGELFF	TGTGCCGGGGGGACGAACACCGGGGAGCTGTTTTTT
TRBV30	NA	NA	TRBJ2-3	CAWGIGGSTDTQYF	TGTGCCTGGGGGATTGGAGGGAGCACAGATACGCAGTATTTT
TRBV12-3/TRBV12-4	NA	NA	TRBJ2-2	CASSLGAGELFF	TGTGCCAGCAGTTTAGGGGCCGGGGAGCTGTTTTTT
TRBV28	NA	NA	TRBJ2-7	CASSAPGRGRGGTGEQYF	TGTGCCAGCAGTGCCCCGGGGAGGGGGAGAGGGGGGACGGGCGAGCAGTACTTC
TRBV18	NA	NA	TRBJ1-5	CASSLEVGNNQPQHF	TGTGCCAGCTCTCTCGAAGTCGGTAATAATCAGCCCCAGCATTTT
TRBV5-1	once	NA	TRBJ2-3	CASSFEGSTDTQYF	TGCGCCAGCAGCTTTGAGGGGAGCACAGATACGCAGTATTTT
TRBV30	NA	NA	TRBJ2-7	CAWKPGPTTYEQYF	TGTGCCTGGAAGCCCGGACCAACTACCTACGAGCAGTACTTC
TRBV5-6	NA	NA	TRBJ1-2	CASSFTGTPEDGYTF	TGTGCCAGCAGCTTTACCGGGACTCCCGAGGATGGCTACACCTTC
TRBV28	NA	TRBD1	TRBJ2-3	CASSLGTGAGSPQYF	TGTGCCAGCAGCCTAGGAACAGGGGCTGGGAGCCCGCAGTATTTT
TRBV5-4	NA	TRBD1	TRBJ1-2	CASSLRQGDYGYTF	TGTGCCAGCAGCCTTCGACAGGGCGACTATGGCTACACCTTC
TRBV18	NA	TRBD1	TRBJ2-2	CASSPFPFRDRGLSNTGELFF	TGTGCCAGCTCACCATTTCCCTTCCGGGACAGGGGGCTTTCGAACACCGGGGAGCTGTTTTTT
TRBV7-3	NA	TRBD1	TRBJ2-3	CASARGQSTDTQYF	TGTGCCAGCGCTAGGGGACAGAGCACAGATACGCAGTATTTT
TRBV10-3	NA	TRBD2	TRBJ2-7	CAIAGEGSSEQYF	TGTGCCATCGCGGGAGAGGGTTCCAGCGAGCAGTACTTC
TRBV3-1/TRBV3-2	NA	TRBD1	TRBJ1-2	CASSQMGPGQKFYGYTF	TGTGCCAGCAGCCAAATGGGGCCGGGACAGAAGTTCTATGGCTACACCTTC
TRBV28	NA	NA	TRBJ1-1	CASSLQTGEAFF	TGTGCCAGCAGTTTACAAACAGGGGAAGCTTTCTTT